This passage covers 5 T cell receptor beta chains from one sample sequenced in a study of blood T cell repertoires in COVID-19. The data were produced by immunoSEQ multiplex PCR, yet TCRdb's version contains in-frame clones alone and is incomplete. The sample consists of some 70,000 clones, roughly 82% of them appearing once. Sequences were obtained from peripheral blood. The receptors derive from a man aged 55 to 70 with acute or convalescent COVID-19.

This clone ranks as medium-sized. This chain links TRBV3-1 (or the pseudogene TRBV3-2) with TRBJ1-2; no reliable D call. The CDR3 runs 11 residues. Trimming stripped 5 bases from V and 6 bases from J, with 7 bases between. Germline CDR1 is LGHDT and CDR2 is YNNKEL (reference sequence). DNA of the CDR3: TGTGCCAGCAGCAGAGGTAATGGCTACACCTTC. Translation: CASSRGNGYTF.

The DNA of the CDR3 is TGTGCCAGCAGCTTGTTTTCGGGGGATCCGCGGAAAAACATTCAGTACTTC. Translated, it gives CASSLFSGDPRKNIQYF. The rearrangement uses TRBV5-4 and TRBJ2-4; weak D call: TRBD2 (6 bases). In germline, CDR1 is SGHNT, CDR2 YYREEE (reference sequence). The V and J ends lost 1 base and 4 bases respectively, with 18 bases between them. CDR3 length: 17 residues.

The V gene is TRBV19, the J gene TRBJ1-4; 9 bases are shared with TRBD1. The CDR3 is 17 amino acids. V was clipped by 4 bases and J by 1 base; unmatched bases: 7. Germline assignment: CDR1 LNHDA and CDR2 SQIVND (reference sequence). CDR3 bases: TGTGCCAGTAGTAGGACAGGGGAGATTGGAACTAATGAAAAACTGTTTTTT. Translated, it gives CASSRTGEIGTNEKLFF. Using reference TRBV19 and TRBJ1-4 for the parts outside the CDR3, the full variable domain is DGGITQSPKYLFRKEGQNVTLSCEQNLNHDAMYWYRQDPGQGLRLIYYSQIVNDFQKGDIAEGYSVSREKKESFPLTVTSAQKNPTAFYLCASSRTGEIGTNEKLFFGSGTQLSVL.

The J gene is TRBJ1-2, the V gene TRBV7-2; D remains unclear. The V end lost 1 base, the J end lost 4 bases, and 13 bases lay between the germline ends. Per germline, CDR1 SGHTA and CDR2 FQGNSA. This CDR3 is built from 15 residues. The CDR3: CASSLVHPGAYGYTF. The CDR3 DNA reads as TGTGCCAGCAGCTTAGTTCACCCAGGCGCCTATGGCTACACCTTC.

V and J are TRBV18 and TRBJ1-1; possible D gene TRBD1, 5 bases. This CDR3 is 15 amino acids long. Trimming took 2 bases from V and 4 from J, leaving 14 bases between them. Germline CDR1 reads KGHSH; CDR2 reads LQKENI. The CDR3 nucleotides are TGTGCCAGCTCACCAGAAGAAGGGGCGGTCACTGAAGCTTTCTTT. Translated: CASSPEEGAVTEAFF.